This T cell receptor beta chain is from a study of identical twins. The V gene's germline CDR1 is SGHTA and CDR2 FQGNSA. Trimming stripped 5 bases from V and 5 bases from J, with 15 bases between. This CDR3 has 15 amino acids. TCRdb analysed the 5' RACE reads with MiXCR anew, one entry per CDR3 protein. The data show roughly 770,000 distinct CDR3 sequences, around a sixth seen once. These data are also associated with another study on T cells expressing NK-cell markers.

The chain couples TRBV7-2 to TRBJ1-4; maybe TRBD1 (6 bases). This TCR came from a woman aged 18-30 years in good health. Sequencing was done on a sample of PBMCs. The DNA of the CDR3 is TGTGCCAGCAGCGCCCAGGGGAGTTTGAATGAAAAACTGTTTTTT. It encodes CASSAQGSLNEKLFF.